This TCR beta chain was sequenced for a study of T cell responses to AZD1222 COVID-19 vaccine. Study results and caveats: Rises in breadth and depth of Spike-specific TCRs came after two AZD1222 doses. Spike regions recognized by vaccine-associated CD4 TCRs spanned the protein, led by 160-218 and 743-854. In a largely white British group with more females than males, clonal diversity was possibly underestimated.

Some clones are missing from TCRdb's copy, which holds only in-frame ones; the method was immunoSEQ multiplex PCR. In the table there are about 81,000 clones, about 90% of which are singletons. For this clone: The antigen remains unidentified.

This receptor was obtained from an adult in good health. Sample: peripheral blood, taken on day 0 of AZD1222 vaccination.

The CDR3 nucleotides read TGTGCCAGCAGCGCCTTGGGACAGCATGGGGGTTATAGCAATCAGCCCCAGCATTTT. It specifies CASSALGQHGGYSNQPQHF. This rearrangement joins TRBV5-5 to TRBJ1-5; 7 nucleotides line up with TRBD1. V dropped 4 bases and J dropped 0; count of bases not matched to a gene: 16. The CDR3 is 19 residues long. CDR1 is SGHKS, CDR2 YYEKEE, per germline (reference sequence).